These 24 T cell receptor beta chains originate from one sample sequenced in a study of cytomegalovirus exposure and HLA in healthy donors. Vbeta (60) and Jbeta (13) primers were used in the PCR. The protocol was immunoSEQ multiplex PCR, while the TCRdb copy is restricted to in-frame clones and leaves out a portion. The top ten hold around 4.6% of the sample, which has 120,000 or so clones, roughly a tenth seen once. The sample comprised PBMCs. The source is a woman aged 18 to 35 in good health and CMV-seropositive.

As regards this clone: Likely a read error: the CDR3 ends without its conserved phenylalanine or tryptophan. The limits of the CDR3 on the DNA are not certain, so only TCRdb's listed CDR3 is given. The genes are TRBV21-1 and TRBJ1-2; TRBD1, the table's D call, lacks a check against the DNA. TRBV21-1 is flagged as a pseudogene. The CDR3 adds up to 9 amino acids, both ends counted. CDR3 in amino acids: CASSQGNRI.

This clone was counted only a few times. The rearrangement links TRBV4-1 to TRBJ2-7; D not resolved. Trimming pared 3 bases from V and 3 bases from J, leaving 12 bases between. The CDR3 has 14 residues. Germline CDR1 MGHRA, CDR2 YSYEKL. The DNA of the CDR3 is TGCGCCAGCAGCCACCAAAGCCCCGGCTACGAGCAGTACTTC. The encoded protein is CASSHQSPGYEQYF.

V usage is TRBV16 and J usage is TRBJ2-2, with TRBD2 matching over 7 bases. Looked up from germline, CDR1 is KGHSY and CDR2 is FQNENV. The J segment lost 8 bases and the V segment lost 4 bases, leaving 10 bases of the junction unmatched. The CDR3 spans 15 residues. CDR3 nucleotides: TGTGCCAGCAGCCCCCAGCGGGAAGGAGTAGGGGAGCTGTTTTTT. It encodes CASSPQREGVGELFF. The full variable domain, completed using reference TRBV16 and TRBJ2-2, is GEEVAQTPKHLVRGEGQKAKLYCAPIKGHSYVFWYQQVLKNEFKFLISFQNENVFDETGMPKERFSAKCLPNSPCSLEIQATKLEDSAVYFCASSPQREGVGELFFGEGSRLTVL.

This clone was seen a few times. Here the CDR3 reads CASSQDVQDRQPQHF. The DNA for the CDR3 is TGCGCCAGCAGCCAAGATGTACAGGATAGACAGCCCCAGCATTTT. This chain connects TRBV4-1 to TRBJ1-5; TRBD1 might be the D (5 bases). Per germline, CDR1 MGHRA and CDR2 YSYEKL. Trimming shortened V by 0 bases and J by 7 bases, and 13 bases separated the two germline ends. This CDR3 has 15 amino acids.

This chain uses TRBV7-9 with TRBJ2-2, with D possibly being TRBD1 (5 bases). The CDR3 has 12 residues. Germline V CDR1 and CDR2: SEHNR, FQNEAQ (reference sequence). Trimming stripped 5 bases from V and 4 bases from J, with 5 bases between. The CDR3 here is CASSDSTGELFF. The CDR3 DNA follows: TGTGCCAGCAGCGACAGCACCGGGGAGCTGTTTTTT.

In this sample, this clone turned up a few times. J is TRBJ1-3 and V is TRBV5-6, with a weak D call TRBD1 (5 bases). CDR1 is SGHDT and CDR2 is YYEEEE in the germline V gene. This CDR3 spans 17 amino acids. The V gene lost 4 bases and the J gene lost 4 bases, with 21 bases spanning the gap. The CDR3 DNA is TGTGCCAGCAGCGACTCCGGGACTGCAGCTCTCGGAAACACCATATATTTT. It is translated as CASSDSGTAALGNTIYF.

This clone was seen more than once but under ten times. The chain couples TRBV30 to TRBJ2-2; no reliable D call. The germline V gene has CDR1 GTSNPN and CDR2 SVGIG (reference sequence). This CDR3 spans 13 amino acids. V shed 3 bases and J shed 5 bases, with 10 bases lying between them. DNA for the CDR3: TGTGCCTGGAGGTCGGGTGGGACCGGGGAGCTGTTTTTT. It translates to CAWRSGGTGELFF.

This clone was observed a handful of times. V usage is TRBV4-2 and J usage is TRBJ1-2; TRBD1 aligns across 7 bases. Germline V gives CDR1 LGHNA, CDR2 YNFKEQ. Losses at the gene ends were 2 bases for V and 6 bases for J; bases not matched to a gene: 12. The CDR3 runs to 16 residues. The CDR3 here is CASSQTKTGEVNGYTF. The CDR3 DNA reads TGTGCCAGCAGCCAAACTAAAACAGGGGAGGTGAATGGCTACACCTTC.

The chain carries TRBV11-2 and TRBJ1-3; D not resolved. From germline, CDR1 is SGHAT and CDR2 FQNNGV. The CDR3 spans 14 residues. V gave up 5 bases and J gave up 2 bases, with 10 bases separating them. CDR3 sequence: CASSDQATGNTIYF. The DNA for the CDR3 is TGTGCCAGCAGCGATCAAGCCACTGGAAACACCATATATTTT.

This rearrangement joins TRBV10-1 to TRBJ2-1; 13 bases line up with TRBD2. V shed 4 bases, J shed 1 base, and the junction held 10 bases outside the gene matches. Germline loops: CDR1 WNHNN, CDR2 SYGVQD (reference sequence). CDR3 length: 19 residues. CDR3 sequence reads: CASSGGAGTSGKSYNEQFF. CDR3 DNA sequence: TGCGCCAGCAGTGGGGGTGCCGGGACTAGCGGGAAGTCCTACAATGAGCAGTTCTTC.

This clone was seen a handful of times. CDR3 protein: CASSVTGTNYGYTF. The CDR3 DNA sequence: TGTGCCAGCAGCGTAACAGGAACTAACTATGGCTACACCTTC. The rearrangement uses TRBV9 and TRBJ1-2; D might be TRBD1 (5 bases). The germline V gene has CDR1 SGDLS and CDR2 YYNGEE. Trimming stripped 1 base from V and 0 bases from J, with 7 bases between. This CDR3 is built from 14 residues.

This clone was detected only a few times. This chain uses TRBV5-4 with TRBJ2-1; 8 bases map to TRBD2. The V gene's germline CDR1 is SGHNT and CDR2 YYREEE (reference sequence). This CDR3 spans 17 amino acids. Germline trimming cut 4 bases from V and 3 bases from J; bases unmatched to any gene: 12. This chain's CDR3 is CASSPGDFLAGYNEQFF. The CDR3 coding sequence is TGTGCCAGCAGCCCCGGTGATTTCCTAGCGGGCTACAATGAGCAGTTCTTC.

This rearrangement joins TRBV30 to TRBJ1-1; no firm D call. The CDR3 runs 14 residues. Trimming stripped 0 bases from V and 0 bases from J, with 8 bases between. The germline V gene encodes CDR1 GTSNPN and CDR2 SVGIG (reference sequence). The DNA for the CDR3 is TGTGCCTGGAGTGTGAGAAACTTGAACACTGAAGCTTTCTTT. Protein: CAWSVRNLNTEAFF. Complete variable domain (other parts from reference TRBV30 and TRBJ1-1): SQTIHQWPATLVQPVGSPLSLECTVEGTSNPNLYWYRQAAGRGLQLLFYSVGIGQISSEVPQNLSASRPQDRQFILSSKKLLLSDSGFYLCAWSVRNLNTEAFFGQGTRLTVV.

This chain connects TRBV28 to TRBJ1-5; TRBD1 matches 7 bases. This CDR3 is 14 amino acids long. V shed 4 bases, J shed 3 bases, and the junction held 3 bases outside the gene matches. CDR1 is MDHEN and CDR2 is SYDVKM in the germline V gene. Here the CDR3 DNA reads TGTGCCAGCAGTTCGGACAGGATCAATCAGCCCCAGCATTTT. Encoded protein: CASSSDRINQPQHF.

In its sample, this clone was seen a few times. V gene TRBV11-2 combines with J gene TRBJ2-7, with 12 bases that match TRBD1. This CDR3 has 19 amino acids. V gave up 1 base and J gave up 4 bases; unmatched junction bases: 14. Germline V gives CDR1 SGHAT, CDR2 FQNNGV. The CDR3 DNA is TGTGCCAGCAGCTTAGTCTCCGGGACAGGGGGCGTTCGAGGATACGAGCAGTACTTC. Its protein product is CASSLVSGTGGVRGYEQYF.

This clone has just a few counts. CDR3 region: CAWSTSGRAGELFF. CDR3 DNA sequence: TGTGCCTGGAGTACTAGCGGGAGGGCCGGGGAGCTGTTTTTT. The chain recombines TRBV30 with TRBJ2-2, with 13 bases fitting TRBD2. The CDR3 spans 14 residues. Germline lookup yields CDR1 GTSNPN and CDR2 SVGIG (reference sequence). The V segment lost 2 bases and the J segment 6 bases; nucleotides outside the gene matches: 0.

The chain employs TRBV9 and TRBJ2-5; 9 bases line up with TRBD1. V shed 4 bases, J shed 4 bases, and the junction held 8 bases outside the gene matches. The length of the CDR3 is 15 residues. Germline lookup yields CDR1 SGDLS and CDR2 YYNGEE. Here the CDR3 DNA reads TGTGCCAGCAGCTCCGGGGGACAGGGCCGAGAGACCCAGTACTTC. It yields the protein CASSSGGQGRETQYF.

The CDR3 sequence: CASSEVVPLRSSQHF. As DNA, the CDR3 is TGTGCCAGCAGTGAAGTCGTCCCTCTCCGTTCTAGCCAGCATTTT. The gene calls are TRBV6-1 and TRBJ1-5; D not certain. The length of the CDR3 is 15 residues. Germline-derived CDR1 and CDR2 are MNHNS and SASEGT. V was shortened by 1 base and J by 12 bases, with 19 bases between the two germline ends.

This rearrangement joins TRBV2 to TRBJ2-7; D is unclear. CDR1 is SNHLY, CDR2 FYNNEI, per germline. V lost 6 bases and J 4 bases, leaving 19 bases between the germline ends. The CDR3 loop spans 15 amino acids. The CDR3 nucleotides read TGTGCCAGCAGAATGGGTCCGAACCCCGGGTACGAGCAGTACTTC. Protein sequence: CASRMGPNPGYEQYF.

The gene calls are TRBV7-3 and TRBJ2-2, with 7 bases fitting TRBD1. V was clipped by 5 bases and J by 7 bases; unmatched bases: 4. This CDR3 spans 13 amino acids. CDR1 and CDR2 (germline): SGHTA, FQGTGA. The CDR3 is CASSQTGDGELFF. The CDR3 nucleotides are TGTGCCAGCAGCCAAACAGGGGACGGGGAGCTGTTTTTT.

This chain connects TRBV5-1 to TRBJ1-2; tentative D call: TRBD1 (5 bases). The germline V gene has CDR1 SGHRS and CDR2 YFSETQ. This CDR3 is built from 15 residues. V was clipped by 5 bases and J by 6 bases, with 20 bases between them. CDR3 bases: TGCGCCAGCAGTTTTCTGGACGCAGGGAAGGATGGCTACACCTTC. As protein: CASSFLDAGKDGYTF. Supplemented by reference TRBV5-1 and TRBJ1-2, the full variable domain reads KAGVTQTPRYLIKTRGQQVTLSCSPISGHRSVSWYQQTPGQGLQFLFEYFSETQRNKGNFPGRFSGRQFSNSRSEMNVSTLELGDSALYLCASSFLDAGKDGYTFGSGTRLTVV.

This clone was recorded once. The V gene is TRBV15, the J gene TRBJ1-5; D possibly corresponds to TRBD1 (5 bases). There are 16 residues in the CDR3. V was trimmed by 5 bases and J by 3 bases, leaving 17 bases between them. Germline V gene data show CDR1 as LNHNV and CDR2 as YYDKDF (reference sequence). The CDR3 protein is CATSDNPAGDNQPQHF. CDR3 DNA sequence: TGTGCCACCAGCGATAACCCGGCGGGGGACAATCAGCCCCAGCATTTT.

This clone appeared a few times. J is TRBJ2-5 and V is TRBV5-4; 11 bases agree with TRBD2. CDR1 is SGHNT, CDR2 YYREEE, per germline (reference sequence). V lost 2 bases to trimming and J lost 2 bases; unmatched junction nucleotides: 11. The CDR3 spans 18 residues. The CDR3 loop reads CASSFAQRRLAGQETQYF. The CDR3 DNA reads as TGTGCCAGCAGCTTCGCCCAGAGAAGACTAGCGGGACAAGAGACCCAGTACTTC. The full variable domain, completed using reference TRBV5-4 and TRBJ2-5, is ETGVTQSPTHLIKTRGQQVTLRCSSQSGHNTVSWYQQALGQGPQFIFQYYREEENGRGNFPPRFSGLQFPNYSSELNVNALELDDSALYLCASSFAQRRLAGQETQYFGPGTRLLVL.

The chain recombines TRBV7-3 with TRBJ2-1; TRBD2 is a possible D gene (5 bases). Per the germline V gene, CDR1 is SGHTA and CDR2 is FQGTGA. The CDR3 sequence is 13 residues long. V was shortened by 3 bases and J by 12 bases, with 15 bases between the two germline ends. As DNA, the CDR3 is TGTGCCAGCAGCTTGACCCCACCGGGGTCGCAGTTCTTC. Protein sequence: CASSLTPPGSQFF.